This T cell receptor beta chain was sequenced for a study of regulatory T cells in long-lasting Graves disease. With iRepertoire HTBI primers and Arm-PCR of CDR3 regions, TCR beta libraries were built. TCRdb used MiXCR to reprocess the multiplex PCR reads, holding one entry per CDR3 protein. The sample contains fewer than 550,000 distinct CDR3 sequences, roughly 15% of which appear only once. Time point denoted: newly diagnosed GD, antithyroid drugs for less than 3 months. RNA from PBMCs was the source of the TCR library. Worth noting for this clonotype: What it recognizes is unknown. Possible read error: a much larger clone is one base away.

The germline gives CDR1 SGHVS, CDR2 FNYEAQ. The CDR3 contains 17 residues. Study results and caveats: Persistent-disease Graves' patients showed less TCR diversity than new cases.

The same data also contributed to another study, on T cells in Graves' hyperthyroidism and ophthalmopathy.

This clonotype originated in a woman between 18 and 29 years old with Graves disease. The sample in question was peripheral blood mononuclear cells (PBMCs), obtained at new diagnosis, from a patient treated with antithyroid drugs. The chain joins TRBV7-6 to TRBJ2-7; no reliable D call. The CDR3 reads CASSLDRFGFNSHEQYF. The CDR3 bases are TGTGCCAGCAGCTTAGACCGGTTCGGGTTTAACTCCCACGAGCAGTACTTC.